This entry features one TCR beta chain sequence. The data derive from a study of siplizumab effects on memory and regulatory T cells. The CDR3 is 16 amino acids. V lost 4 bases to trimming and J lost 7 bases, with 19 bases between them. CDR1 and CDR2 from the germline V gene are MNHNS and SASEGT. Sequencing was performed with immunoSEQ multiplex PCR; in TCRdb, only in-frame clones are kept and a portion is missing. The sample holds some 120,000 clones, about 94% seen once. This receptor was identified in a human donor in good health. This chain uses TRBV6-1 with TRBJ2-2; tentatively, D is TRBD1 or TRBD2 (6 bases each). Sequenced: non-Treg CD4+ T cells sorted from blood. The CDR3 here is CASSGSGHWGVGELFF. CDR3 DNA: TGTGCCAGCAGTGGATCGGGACACTGGGGGGTCGGGGAGCTGTTTTTT.